Listed here are 15 T cell receptor beta chains from one sample, sequenced in a study of T cells in Graves' hyperthyroidism and ophthalmopathy. What was amplified from RNA transcripts were TCR beta CDR3 regions. TCR CDR3 regions were first amplified by RT-PCR with HTBI primers. TCRdb used MiXCR to reprocess the multiplex PCR reads, holding one entry per CDR3 protein. Altogether around 490,000 distinct CDR3 sequences are present, just under 20% being singletons, with the ten largest covering 47%. The sequenced sample was blood. These receptors originate from a man aged 40-50 years with Graves' ophthalmopathy.

At least ten counts were recorded for this clonotype. This chain's CDR3 is CASSLGLGTAERTDTQYF. In nucleotides, the CDR3 is TGCGCCAGCAGCTTGGGCCTCGGGACAGCGGAGCGCACAGATACGCAGTATTTT. This sequence joins TRBV5-1 and TRBJ2-3, with 7 positions matching TRBD1. Trimming removed 0 bases from V and 1 base from J; junction bases left unmatched: 11. Germline values: CDR1 SGHRS, CDR2 YFSETQ. This CDR3 comprises 18 residues.

The rearrangement uses TRBV15 and TRBJ2-3; TRBD2 matches at 9 bases. Germline V gene data show CDR1 as LNHNV and CDR2 as YYDKDF (reference sequence). The CDR3 runs 13 residues. The V gene end was trimmed by 0 bases and the J gene end by 13 bases; junction bases not matched to a gene: 5. DNA for the CDR3: TGTGCCACCAGCAGAGATAGGCGGGAGGGGGAGTATTTT. This gives the protein CATSRDRREGEYF.

This clonotype was observed many times. This chain uses TRBV3-1 with TRBJ1-1; 7 bases agree with TRBD1. The CDR3 loop spans 15 amino acids. Unmatched junction bases numbered 10, after V lost 4 bases and J lost 5 bases. Germline-derived CDR1 and CDR2 are LGHDT and YNNKEL (reference sequence). The CDR3 DNA sequence: TGTGCCAGCAGCCGAACAGACAGGGCGTTGACTGAAGCTTTCTTT. It is translated as CASSRTDRALTEAFF. The full variable domain, with the rest looked up from reference TRBV3-1 and TRBJ1-1, is DTAVSQTPKYLVTQMGNDKSIKCEQNLGHDTMYWYKQDSKKFLKIMFSYNNKELIINETVPNRFSPKSPDKAHLNLHINSLELGDSAVYFCASSRTDRALTEAFFGQGTRLTVV.

This clonotype has at least ten counts. The V call is TRBV7-2, the J call TRBJ2-7; D gene unclear. The germline gives CDR1 SGHTA, CDR2 FQGNSA. Trimming cost V 1 base and J 3 bases, with 7 bases left between them. The CDR3 consists of 13 residues. This CDR3 reads CASSLDPGYEQYF. The CDR3 DNA follows: TGTGCCAGCAGCTTAGACCCCGGCTACGAGCAGTACTTC.

The V gene is TRBV5-1, the J gene TRBJ1-2, with D hard to call. The V gene lost 0 bases and the J gene lost 3 bases, with 15 bases spanning the gap. Germline CDR1 and CDR2: SGHRS and YFSETQ. The CDR3 length is 16 residues. Written as DNA, the CDR3 is TGCGCCAGCAGCTTGGCCGGAAGGGAATGGGACTATGGCTACACCTTC. Residues: CASSLAGREWDYGYTF. The whole variable domain, remainder taken from reference TRBV5-1 and TRBJ1-2, is KAGVTQTPRYLIKTRGQQVTLSCSPISGHRSVSWYQQTPGQGLQFLFEYFSETQRNKGNFPGRFSGRQFSNSRSEMNVSTLELGDSALYLCASSLAGREWDYGYTFGSGTRLTVV.

This clonotype was counted between two and nine times. The rearrangement uses TRBV19 and TRBJ2-1; 12 bases align to TRBD2. The CDR3 extends over 17 amino acids. The germline V gene has CDR1 LNHDA and CDR2 SQIVND (reference sequence). Germline trimming cut 3 bases from V and 4 bases from J; bases unmatched to any gene: 7. The CDR3 reads CASSIKLAGGFYNEQFF. The CDR3 nucleotides read TGTGCCAGTAGTATTAAGCTAGCGGGAGGGTTTTACAATGAGCAGTTCTTC.

The CDR3 DNA reads TGTGCCAGCAGCCCCAGGGTTCGGGAAAAACTGTTTTTT. This codes for CASSPRVREKLFF. This chain uses TRBV7-2 with TRBJ1-4, with D maybe TRBD1 (5 bases). V dropped 5 bases and J dropped 8 bases, with 12 bases sitting between them. The V gene's germline CDR1 is SGHTA and CDR2 FQGNSA. This CDR3 region has 13 residues.

The chain links TRBV20-1 to TRBJ2-5; 8 positions agree with TRBD2. The trim removed 0 bases at V and 1 base at J, leaving 7 bases unmatched. CDR3 length: 16 amino acids. Germline V gives CDR1 DFQATT, CDR2 SNEGSKA (reference sequence). In DNA, the CDR3 is TGCAGTGCTAGAGATATGCAGCGGGGGATCCAAGAGACCCAGTACTTC. This encodes CSARDMQRGIQETQYF.

At least ten counts were recorded for this clonotype. The genes are TRBV28 and TRBJ2-3; D is undetermined. The CDR3 has 13 residues. Germline CDR1 and CDR2: MDHEN and SYDVKM. With 7 bases removed from V and 0 bases from J, the gap between germline ends came to 8 bases. CDR3 nucleotide sequence: TGTGCCAGCATTGAGGCTAGCACAGATACGCAGTATTTT. Its protein is CASIEASTDTQYF.

This clonotype has just a few counts. The chain couples TRBV7-8 to TRBJ2-7, with D unclear. Germline CDR1 SGHVS, CDR2 FQNEAQ. Trimming took 2 bases from V and 3 from J, leaving 11 bases between them. The CDR3 extends over 14 amino acids. In nucleotides, the CDR3 is TGTGCCAGCAGCTTATTAGGTTCGGGCTACGAGCAGTACTTC. This translates into CASSLLGSGYEQYF.

Of note for this clonotype: A much more abundant neighbour one base away suggests this may be a read error. V usage is TRBV2 and J usage is TRBJ2-2; possibly TRBD2 for D (5 bases). This CDR3 contains 15 residues. CDR1 is SNHLY and CDR2 is FYNNEI in the germline V gene. CDR3 DNA sequence: TGTGCCAGCAGCGCTGGGCGGATCAACACCGGGGAGCTGTCTTTT. It is translated as CASSAGRINTGELSF.

The V call is TRBV18, the J call TRBJ2-4; 10 positions match TRBD2. Per germline, CDR1 KGHSH and CDR2 LQKENI. The CDR3 has 16 amino acids. Trimming took 2 bases from V and 2 from J; bases not matched to a gene: 3. The CDR3 bases are TGTGCCAGCTCACCAGAAGCGGGAGGGTCCAAAAACATTCAGTACTTC. Encoded protein: CASSPEAGGSKNIQYF.

The J gene is TRBJ1-3, the V gene TRBV5-1, with D hard to call. Per germline, CDR1 SGHRS and CDR2 YFSETQ. The ends were cut back, 0 bases at V and 1 base at J, with 8 bases in the middle. The CDR3 sequence is 15 residues long. In nucleotides, the CDR3 is TGCGCCAGCAGCTTGGCCCAGACTTCTGGAAACACCATATATTTT. Protein product: CASSLAQTSGNTIYF.

The J gene is TRBJ2-7, the V gene TRBV18; D may be TRBD2 (6 bases). Trimming took off 1 base at V and 6 bases at J, with 10 bases between the two ends. The CDR3 runs to 13 residues. Germline CDR1 KGHSH, CDR2 LQKENI. Written as DNA, the CDR3 is TGTGCCAGCTCACCACGGGAGGACCGCGAGCAGTACTTC. This encodes CASSPREDREQYF.

This clonotype was seen ten or more times. V is TRBV7-3 and J is TRBJ1-1; 9 bases are a match to TRBD1. This CDR3 contains 18 residues. The V gene end was trimmed by 0 bases and the J gene end by 5 bases; junction bases not matched to a gene: 13. Germline loops: CDR1 SGHTA, CDR2 FQGTGA. Here the CDR3 reads CASSLTYLTRGQGTEAFF. The CDR3 coding sequence is TGTGCCAGCAGCTTAACGTACCTCACACGGGGACAGGGAACTGAAGCTTTCTTT.